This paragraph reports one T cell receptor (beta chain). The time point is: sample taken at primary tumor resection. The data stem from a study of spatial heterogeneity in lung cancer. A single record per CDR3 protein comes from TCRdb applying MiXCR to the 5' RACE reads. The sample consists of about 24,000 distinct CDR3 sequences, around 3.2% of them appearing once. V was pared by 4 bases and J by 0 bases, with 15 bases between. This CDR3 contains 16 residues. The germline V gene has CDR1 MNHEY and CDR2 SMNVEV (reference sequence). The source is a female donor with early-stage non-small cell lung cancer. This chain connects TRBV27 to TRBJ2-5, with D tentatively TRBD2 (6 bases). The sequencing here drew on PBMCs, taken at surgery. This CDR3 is CASSSGSGEYQETQYF. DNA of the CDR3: TGTGCCAGCAGTTCAGGGTCGGGGGAGTACCAAGAGACCCAGTACTTC.